This T cell receptor beta chain comes out of a study of beta chain features in type 1 diabetes. Study-level results: Among all four CD4+ subsets, Type 1 diabetes patients had TCRB CDR3s that were moderately but significantly shorter. The similarity of naive, central memory and Treg TCRB repertoires appeared greater among patients than among healthy donors. Equally in patients and controls, shorter templates might have been favored by PCR. Possibly, sequencing cDNA over-represented cells that had high TCR expression levels.

Turning to this clone: Its antigen is not known.

The authors sorted CD4+ naive, central memory, regulatory and stem cell-like memory cells via CD45RO/CCR7/CD25/CD127/CD95/CD27. Investigators reverse transcribed all isolated RNA, so they sequenced expressed TCRB transcripts. Data came from immunoSEQ multiplex PCR; TCRdb stores just in-frame clones and leaves some out. The table lists about 240,000 clones, roughly 14% of them singletons. The CDR3 is made up of 15 amino acids. Germline loops: CDR1 ENHRY, CDR2 SYGVKD. V lost 0 bases to trimming and J lost 0 bases, with 8 bases between them. The receptor's source is a man aged 25 to 45 with type 1 diabetes. Sequencing input: naive CD4+ T cells from blood. The rearrangement uses TRBV10-3 and TRBJ1-1, with D maybe TRBD1 (5 bases). CDR3 in amino acids: CAISESGGMNTEAFF. The CDR3 DNA follows: TGTGCCATCAGTGAGTCGGGGGGAATGAACACTGAAGCTTTCTTT.